These 5 T cell receptor beta chains share one sample of origin, sequenced in a study of T cell responses to AZD1222 COVID-19 vaccine. Assay: immunoSEQ multiplex PCR; the TCRdb copy retains only in-frame clones and omits some. Among some 150,000 clones, 93% were seen once, and the ten largest hold around 4%. Sequenced material: peripheral blood, taken on day 0 of AZD1222 vaccination. The origin of the receptors is an adult in good health.

The chain recombines TRBV3-1 (or the pseudogene TRBV3-2) with TRBJ2-7; the D call may be TRBD1 or TRBD2 (5 bases each). V was shortened by 1 base and J by 2 bases, with 9 bases between the two germline ends. The CDR3 sequence is 14 residues long. Germline V CDR1 and CDR2: LGHDT, YNNKEL (reference sequence). The CDR3, as DNA: TGTGCCAGCAGCCAAGCCTCGGGGCCCTACGAGCAGTACTTC. It codes for CASSQASGPYEQYF.

The sample holds a few counts of this clone. The chain joins TRBV10-3 to TRBJ1-5; D uncertain. With 2 bases removed from V and 4 bases from J, the gap between germline ends came to 6 bases. Germline V CDR1 and CDR2: ENHRY, SYGVKD. The CDR3 consists of 13 residues. The CDR3 region has the DNA TGTGCCATCAGTGAGACAGCGAATCAGCCCCAGCATTTT. Its translation is CAISETANQPQHF.

The V and J genes are TRBV7-2 and TRBJ1-5; D is unresolved. The CDR3 has 13 residues. Trimming took off 4 bases at V and 5 bases at J, with 9 bases between the two ends. Germline-derived CDR1 and CDR2 are SGHTA and FQGNSA. CDR3 DNA: TGTGCCAGCAGCTCAGAGGGCGATCAGCCCCAGCATTTT. Its protein is CASSSEGDQPQHF.

The chain links TRBV5-4 to TRBJ1-2; TRBD1 aligns across 9 bases. J gave up 7 bases and V 4 bases, and 8 bases lay outside the gene matches. From germline, CDR1 is SGHNT and CDR2 YYREEE (reference sequence). This CDR3 has 14 residues. CDR3 protein: CASSRGTGIGGYTF. The CDR3 DNA reads as TGTGCCAGCAGCCGAGGGACAGGGATAGGTGGCTACACCTTC.

The chain uses TRBV6-4 and TRBJ1-5; maybe TRBD1 (5 bases). The CDR3 consists of 16 residues. Germline lookup yields CDR1 MRHNA and CDR2 SNTAGT. Trimming removed 2 bases from V and 13 bases from J, with 24 bases in between. In DNA, the CDR3 is TGTGCCAGCAGTGACACGGAGGGTGGTCGGGACCCTCCTCAGCATTTT. This sequence encodes CASSDTEGGRDPPQHF.